This T cell receptor beta chain derives from a study of CD8 T cells in Susac syndrome. RNA totalling about 0.45 to 1 ug underwent reverse transcription with random hexamers. Each CDR3 protein is one row after TCRdb ran MiXCR on the immunoSEQ multiplex PCR reads. Among 120,000 to 150,000 distinct CDR3 sequences listed, approximately 95% were seen once. Findings and caveats of the study: The authors acknowledged that the study's TCR sequencing and HLA analysis involved relatively few individuals.

The V gene's germline CDR1 is LNHDA and CDR2 SQIVND (reference sequence). This CDR3 is 16 amino acids long. V gave up 7 bases and J gave up 0 bases, with 13 bases separating them. Regarding this clonotype: What it recognizes is unknown.

The rearrangement joins TRBV19 to TRBJ2-6; D might be TRBD2 (6 bases). The clonotype comes from a human donor with Susac syndrome. Sequenced material: CD4+ T cells from PBMCs. The CDR3 bases are TGTGCCAGTACTCCCCGGGGGATCTCTGGGGCCAACGTCCTGACTTTC. Amino acid sequence: CASTPRGISGANVLTF.